This T cell receptor (beta chain) was retrieved from a study of control samples from healthy donors and cancer patients. Sequencing was performed with immunoSEQ multiplex PCR; in TCRdb, only in-frame clones are kept and a portion is missing. The repertoire holds 100,000 to 150,000 clones, with about 92% as singletons. The CDR3 length is 13 residues. From germline, CDR1 is SGHRS and CDR2 YFSETQ. The V end lost 2 bases, the J end lost 6 bases, and 8 bases lay between the germline ends. The specimen was PBMCs. The chain links TRBV5-1 to TRBJ1-4; D perhaps matches TRBD1 (5 bases). This TCR derives from a man older than 75 with head and neck cancer. DNA of the CDR3: TGCGCCAGCAGCTTTCAGGGTGATGAAAAACTGTTTTTT. Encoded protein: CASSFQGDEKLFF.